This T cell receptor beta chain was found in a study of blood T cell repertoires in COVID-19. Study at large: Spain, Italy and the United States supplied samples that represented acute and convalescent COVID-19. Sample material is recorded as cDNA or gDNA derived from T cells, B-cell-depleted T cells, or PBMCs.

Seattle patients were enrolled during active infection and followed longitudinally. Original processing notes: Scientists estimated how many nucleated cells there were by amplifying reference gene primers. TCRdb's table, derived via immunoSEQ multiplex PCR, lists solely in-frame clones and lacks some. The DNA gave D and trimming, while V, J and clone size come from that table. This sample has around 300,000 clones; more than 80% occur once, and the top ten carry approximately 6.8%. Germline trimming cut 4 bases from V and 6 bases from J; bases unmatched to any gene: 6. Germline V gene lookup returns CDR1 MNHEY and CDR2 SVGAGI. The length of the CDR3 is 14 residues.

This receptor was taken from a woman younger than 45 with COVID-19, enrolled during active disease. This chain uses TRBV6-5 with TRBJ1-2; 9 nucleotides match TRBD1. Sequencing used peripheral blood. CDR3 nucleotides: TGTGCCAGCAGTTTCGAGACAGGGGGAAATGGCTACACCTTC. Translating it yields CASSFETGGNGYTF.